Following are 11 T cell receptor beta chains from one sample sequenced in a study of T cell responses to AZD1222 COVID-19 vaccine. Assay: immunoSEQ multiplex PCR; the TCRdb copy retains only in-frame clones and omits some. Of some 110,000 clones in the sample, more than 85% are singletons; the top ten hold less than 5%. The input for sequencing was peripheral blood, taken on day 0 of AZD1222 vaccination. These receptors were taken from an adult in good health.

V and J are TRBV30 and TRBJ2-4, with D perhaps matching TRBD1 (6 bases). Germline V gene data show CDR1 as GTSNPN and CDR2 as SVGIG (reference sequence). The CDR3 is 13 residues long. Trimming took off 3 bases at V and 4 bases at J, with 10 bases between the two ends. The DNA of the CDR3 is TGTGCCTGGAGCCTCGGACAGAAAAACATTCAGTACTTC. This translates into CAWSLGQKNIQYF.

In this sample, this clone turned up a few times. V is TRBV7-2 and J is TRBJ2-7; no definite D call. V gave up 3 bases and J gave up 0 bases, with 12 bases separating them. The CDR3 loop spans 15 amino acids. CDR1 is SGHTA and CDR2 is FQGNSA in the germline V gene. The chain's CDR3 is CASSFSPISSYEQYF. As DNA, the CDR3 is TGTGCCAGCAGCTTTTCTCCCATAAGCTCCTACGAGCAGTACTTC.

V usage is TRBV7-2 and J usage is TRBJ1-2, with 7 bases aligning to TRBD1. V lost 5 bases to trimming and J lost 3 bases; unmatched junction nucleotides: 3. CDR1 and CDR2 (germline): SGHTA, FQGNSA. This CDR3 is 13 amino acids long. The CDR3 DNA reads as TGTGCCAGCAGCATCGACAGGGACTATGGCTACACCTTC. It codes for CASSIDRDYGYTF.

The chain links TRBV3-1 (or the pseudogene TRBV3-2) to TRBJ2-7, with 10 bases lining up with TRBD1. Germline loops: CDR1 LGHDT, CDR2 YNNKEL (reference sequence). Trimming cost V 2 bases and J 6 bases; bases outside gene matches: 4. The CDR3 runs to 14 residues. In DNA form, the CDR3 reads TGTGCCAGCAGCCAAATGGACAGGGGGGGCGAGCAGTACTTC. It is translated as CASSQMDRGGEQYF.

The chain uses TRBV5-8 and TRBJ2-7; D might be TRBD1 or TRBD2, each matching 7 bases. The V gene lost 3 bases and the J gene lost 0 bases, with 13 bases spanning the gap. The CDR3 extends over 15 amino acids. Germline V gene data show CDR1 as SGHTS and CDR2 as YDEGEE. In nucleotides, the CDR3 is TGTGCCAGCAGCTGGGAGGGACAGAACTCCTACGAGCAGTACTTC. It translates to CASSWEGQNSYEQYF. Full variable domain (rest looked up from reference TRBV5-8 and TRBJ2-7): EAGVTQSPTHLIKTRGQQATLRCSPISGHTSVYWYQQALGLGLQFLLWYDEGEERNRGNFPPRFSGRQFPNYSSELNVNALELEDSALYLCASSWEGQNSYEQYFGPGTRLTVT.

The rearrangement links TRBV6-1 to TRBJ1-1, with D maybe TRBD1 (6 bases). Germline V gene data show CDR1 as MNHNS and CDR2 as SASEGT. This CDR3 has 16 amino acids. Trimming cost V 4 bases and J 0 bases, with 15 bases left between them. CDR3 residues: CASSVGQKSVNTEAFF. CDR3 nucleotide sequence: TGTGCCAGCAGTGTAGGACAGAAGTCGGTGAACACTGAAGCTTTCTTT.

The gene calls are TRBV12-3 or TRBV12-4 and TRBJ1-2; D possibly corresponds to TRBD1 (5 bases). Trimming left V 5 bases short and J 4 bases short, with 11 bases between. The CDR3 covers 13 residues. CDR3 nucleotides: TGTGCCAGCAGTATTGCAGGGTTCTATGGCTACACCTTC. It encodes CASSIAGFYGYTF.

This rearrangement joins TRBV10-3 to TRBJ2-1; 8 bases are shared with TRBD2. The CDR3 contains 12 residues. Losses at the gene ends were 9 bases for V and 9 bases for J; bases not matched to a gene: 7. Germline values: CDR1 ENHRY, CDR2 SYGVKD. CDR3 region: CAIRREGGEQFF. DNA of the CDR3: TGTGCCATTCGACGGGAGGGGGGTGAGCAGTTCTTC.

The chain recombines TRBV27 with TRBJ1-2, with 8 bases lining up with TRBD1. CDR1 and CDR2 (germline): MNHEY, SMNVEV (reference sequence). V was pared by 5 bases and J by 3 bases, with 14 bases of the junction left unmatched. The CDR3 has 17 amino acids. The CDR3 protein is CASSPTRGRGVYYGYTF. The CDR3 bases are TGTGCCAGCAGTCCAACCAGGGGGCGCGGGGTTTACTATGGCTACACCTTC.

The chain recombines TRBV2 with TRBJ1-4; a weak D match, TRBD1 (5 bases). V gave up 8 bases and J gave up 3 bases, with 13 bases separating them. Germline V gene sequence: CDR1 SNHLY, CDR2 FYNNEI. The CDR3 sequence is 14 residues long. The CDR3 loop is CASLWRGSNEKLFF. The CDR3 DNA follows: TGTGCCAGCCTATGGCGGGGGTCTAATGAAAAACTGTTTTTT.

This sequence joins TRBV28 and TRBJ2-7, with D uncertain. V was shortened by 3 bases and J by 3 bases, with 9 bases between the two germline ends. The germline gives CDR1 MDHEN, CDR2 SYDVKM. CDR3 length: 13 amino acids. CDR3 amino acids: CASSLPADYEQYF. DNA of the CDR3: TGTGCCAGCAGTTTGCCAGCAGACTACGAGCAGTACTTC. The entire variable domain, with the rest obtained from reference TRBV28 and TRBJ2-7, is as follows: DVKVTQSSRYLVKRTGEKVFLECVQDMDHENMFWYRQDPGLGLRLIYFSYDVKMKEKGDIPEGYSVSREKKERFSLILESASTNQTSMYLCASSLPADYEQYFGPGTRLTVT.